Presented here are 19 T cell receptor beta chains from one specimen sequenced in a study of blood T cell repertoires in COVID-19. The protocol was immunoSEQ multiplex PCR, while the TCRdb copy is restricted to in-frame clones and leaves out a portion. This table has more than 200,000 clones, about 84% appearing once. Sequencing was performed on peripheral blood. The receptors here all came from an elderly woman with acute or convalescent COVID-19.

This rearrangement joins TRBV4-1 to TRBJ2-1; tentatively, D is TRBD2 (5 bases). V lost 4 bases and J 2 bases, leaving 9 bases between the germline ends. The CDR3 is made up of 14 amino acids. The germline gives CDR1 MGHRA, CDR2 YSYEKL. The CDR3 sequence: CASSPSGTYNEQFF. CDR3 DNA sequence: TGCGCCAGCAGCCCATCGGGGACCTACAATGAGCAGTTCTTC.

The J gene is TRBJ1-6, the V gene TRBV5-4; 9 bases are shared with TRBD1. Germline V gives CDR1 SGHNT, CDR2 YYREEE (reference sequence). Trimming removed 0 bases from V and 7 bases from J; junction bases left unmatched: 5. This CDR3 has 16 residues. CDR3: CASSLEGTGPNSPLHF. The CDR3, as DNA: TGTGCCAGCAGCTTGGAAGGGACAGGGCCGAATTCACCCCTCCACTTT.

This clone was seen just once. The V and J genes are TRBV3-1 (or the pseudogene TRBV3-2) and TRBJ2-2; 8 nucleotides line up with TRBD1. Germline loops: CDR1 LGHDT, CDR2 YNNKEL (reference sequence). The CDR3 consists of 14 residues. The V and J ends lost 5 bases and 5 bases, in that order; junction bases with no gene match: 4. The CDR3 region has the DNA TGTGCCAGCAGCTTGACAGGGGTTACCGGGGAGCTGTTTTTT. This gives the protein CASSLTGVTGELFF.

V gene TRBV19 combines with J gene TRBJ2-7; 9 nucleotides match TRBD2. Germline V gives CDR1 LNHDA, CDR2 SQIVND (reference sequence). V lost 9 bases and J lost 3; bases outside the gene matches: 12. This CDR3 comprises 15 residues. The CDR3 sequence is CARNSLAGPYYEQYF. CDR3 coding DNA: TGTGCCAGGAATTCCCTAGCGGGGCCGTACTACGAGCAGTACTTC. The whole variable domain, remainder taken from reference TRBV19 and TRBJ2-7, is DGGITQSPKYLFRKEGQNVTLSCEQNLNHDAMYWYRQDPGQGLRLIYYSQIVNDFQKGDIAEGYSVSREKKESFPLTVTSAQKNPTAFYLCARNSLAGPYYEQYFGPGTRLTVT.

The chain recombines TRBV5-5 with TRBJ1-1, with 7 bases matching TRBD1. Per germline, CDR1 SGHKS and CDR2 YYEKEE (reference sequence). The CDR3 length is 14 residues. V lost 3 bases and J lost 7; bases outside the gene matches: 9. CDR3 amino acids: CASSWSGTEDEAFF. The CDR3 DNA reads TGTGCCAGCAGCTGGTCCGGGACAGAAGATGAAGCTTTCTTT.

The rearrangement joins TRBV25-1 to TRBJ1-6; 7 nucleotides line up with TRBD1. The CDR3 is 15 residues long. The V and J ends lost 7 bases and 7 bases, in that order; junction bases with no gene match: 10. The germline V gene encodes CDR1 MGHDK and CDR2 SYGVNS. The CDR3 DNA reads TGTGCCAGCAATTGGGGAGAGGGGGCGAATTCACCCCTCCACTTT. Protein sequence: CASNWGEGANSPLHF.

V is TRBV5-1 and J is TRBJ2-1, with 13 bases matching TRBD2. Looked up from germline, CDR1 is SGHRS and CDR2 is YFSETQ. The CDR3 totals 17 residues. V lost 2 bases and J lost 4; bases outside the gene matches: 6. This chain's CDR3 is CASSFLLAGGLYNEQFF. Here the CDR3 DNA reads TGCGCCAGCAGCTTCCTACTAGCGGGGGGGTTATACAATGAGCAGTTCTTC.

The chain has TRBV7-9 and TRBJ2-3; 10 bases fit TRBD2. Per germline, CDR1 SEHNR and CDR2 FQNEAQ (reference sequence). Trimming took 2 bases from V and 1 from J; bases not matched to a gene: 6. The CDR3 covers 17 residues. Written as DNA, the CDR3 is TGTGCCAGCAGCTTAATGCTAGCGGGGGTGGGCACAGATACGCAGTATTTT. Its translation is CASSLMLAGVGTDTQYF.

In nucleotides, the CDR3 is TGTGCCATCAGTGAGTCTTTAGGGACTATTTACAATGAGCAGTTCTTC. It codes for CAISESLGTIYNEQFF. The chain combines TRBV10-3 with TRBJ2-1, with TRBD2 matching over 7 bases. This CDR3 is 16 amino acids long. Looked up from germline, CDR1 is ENHRY and CDR2 is SYGVKD. With V trimmed by 0 bases and J by 4 bases, 6 bases remained unmatched.

The chain links TRBV4-2 to TRBJ2-3; TRBD2 matches at 11 bases. V was clipped by 4 bases and J by 4 bases; unmatched bases: 13. The CDR3 extends over 18 amino acids. Germline lookup yields CDR1 LGHNA and CDR2 YNFKEQ. For the CDR3, the DNA is TGTGCCAGCAGCCGAATTAGCGGGGGGGTGATAGATGCAGATACGCAGTATTTT. It encodes CASSRISGGVIDADTQYF.

The V gene is TRBV10-3, the J gene TRBJ2-1; 7 bases map to TRBD2. This CDR3 has 18 residues. V shed 6 bases, J shed 6 bases, and the junction held 20 bases outside the gene matches. Germline lookup yields CDR1 ENHRY and CDR2 SYGVKD. DNA of the CDR3: TGTGCCATCAGAGACTTTTCGGGACTACAATTAAGTGGCAATGAGCAGTTCTTC. Its translation: CAIRDFSGLQLSGNEQFF.

V gene TRBV24-1 combines with J gene TRBJ1-2; D remains unclear. The V gene lost 4 bases and the J gene lost 2 bases, with 7 bases spanning the gap. The CDR3 runs to 13 residues. CDR1 and CDR2 (germline): KGHDR, SFDVKD. For the CDR3, the DNA is TGTGCCACCAGTGACTACGGGAACTATGGCTACACCTTC. Its protein product is CATSDYGNYGYTF.

This clone was counted many times. This chain joins TRBV5-8 and TRBJ1-1; D ambiguous. The V gene's germline CDR1 is SGHTS and CDR2 YDEGEE. V lost 3 bases and J lost 4, with 10 bases in between. The CDR3 is 13 amino acids. The CDR3 here is CASSSRVGTEAFF. CDR3 bases: TGTGCCAGCAGCTCTCGGGTGGGCACTGAAGCTTTCTTT.

This chain joins TRBV6-5 and TRBJ1-5, with 7 bases matching TRBD1. The germline CDR1 and CDR2 sequences are MNHEY and SVGAGI. This CDR3 has 15 amino acids. The ends lost 7 bases at V and 5 bases at J; junction bases unmatched: 11. CDR3 bases: TGTGCCAGCAAGGATACAGGGGTAAGATATCAGCCCCAGCATTTT. It translates to CASKDTGVRYQPQHF.

The CDR3 region has the DNA TGCGCCAGCAGACGGACTAGCGGGGGGGCTAGAACAGATACGCAGTATTTT. Encoded protein: CASRRTSGGARTDTQYF. The V and J genes are TRBV4-1 and TRBJ2-3, with TRBD2 matching 15 bases. After removal of 6 bases from V and 3 bases from J, the junction contained 7 bases not matched to a gene. CDR3 length: 17 residues. In germline, CDR1 is MGHRA, CDR2 YSYEKL.

The J gene is TRBJ2-5, the V gene TRBV7-2; 8 bases fit TRBD1. This CDR3 has 16 amino acids. J was trimmed by 0 bases and V by 4 bases; bases with no gene match: 7. In germline, CDR1 is SGHTA, CDR2 FQGNSA. CDR3 in DNA: TGTGCCAGCAGCTCCAACAGGGGGACCAACCAAGAGACCCAGTACTTC. It encodes CASSSNRGTNQETQYF.

The genes are TRBV5-1 and TRBJ1-4; 10 bases are a match to TRBD1. The CDR3 is 16 amino acids. J lost 4 bases, V lost 4 bases, and 7 bases had no gene match. Germline V gene data show CDR1 as SGHRS and CDR2 as YFSETQ. This CDR3 is CASSTDGQGVNEKLFF. The DNA of the CDR3 is TGCGCCAGCAGCACGGACGGACAGGGGGTTAATGAAAAACTGTTTTTT.

This chain uses TRBV19 with TRBJ1-1; D not certain. The ends were cut back, 10 bases at V and 4 bases at J, with 13 bases in the middle. Germline CDR1 is LNHDA and CDR2 is SQIVND (reference sequence). The CDR3 loop spans 12 amino acids. The chain's CDR3 is CATREYFTEAFF. The CDR3 nucleotides read TGTGCCACGAGGGAGTATTTCACTGAAGCTTTCTTT. Using reference TRBV19 and TRBJ1-1 for the parts outside the CDR3, the full variable domain is DGGITQSPKYLFRKEGQNVTLSCEQNLNHDAMYWYRQDPGQGLRLIYYSQIVNDFQKGDIAEGYSVSREKKESFPLTVTSAQKNPTAFYLCATREYFTEAFFGQGTRLTVV.

This chain connects TRBV5-1 to TRBJ2-1; 13 bases are shared with TRBD2. CDR1 SGHRS and CDR2 YFSETQ come from the germline V gene. This CDR3 has 20 amino acids. V dropped 4 bases and J dropped 7; count of bases not matched to a gene: 20. This chain's CDR3 is CASSPRTSGRGYGFGNEQFF. CDR3 nucleotides: TGCGCCAGCAGCCCGCGGACTAGCGGGAGAGGATACGGGTTTGGGAATGAGCAGTTCTTC.